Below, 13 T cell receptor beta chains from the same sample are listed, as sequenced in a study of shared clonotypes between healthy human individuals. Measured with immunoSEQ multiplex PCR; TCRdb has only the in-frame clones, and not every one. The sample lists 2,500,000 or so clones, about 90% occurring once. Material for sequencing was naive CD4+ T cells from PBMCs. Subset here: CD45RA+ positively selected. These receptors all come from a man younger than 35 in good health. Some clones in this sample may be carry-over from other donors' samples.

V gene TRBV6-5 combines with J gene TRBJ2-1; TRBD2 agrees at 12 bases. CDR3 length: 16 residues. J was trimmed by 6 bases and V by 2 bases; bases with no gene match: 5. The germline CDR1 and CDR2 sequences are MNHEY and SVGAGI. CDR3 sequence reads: CASSYKGTSGPNEQFF. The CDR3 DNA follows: TGTGCCAGCAGTTACAAAGGGACTAGCGGGCCCAATGAGCAGTTCTTC.

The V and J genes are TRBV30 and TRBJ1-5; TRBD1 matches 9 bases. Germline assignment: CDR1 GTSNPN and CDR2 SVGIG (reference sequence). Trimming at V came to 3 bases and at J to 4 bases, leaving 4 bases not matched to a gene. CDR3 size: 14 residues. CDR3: CAWSPDRGNQPQHF. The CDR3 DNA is TGTGCCTGGAGCCCGGACAGGGGTAATCAGCCCCAGCATTTT.

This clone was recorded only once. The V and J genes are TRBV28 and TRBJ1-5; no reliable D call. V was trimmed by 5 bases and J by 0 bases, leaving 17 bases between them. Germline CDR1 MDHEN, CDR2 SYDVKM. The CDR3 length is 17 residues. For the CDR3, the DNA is TGTGCCAGCAGTCCACCTCCATTGAGGAATAGCAATCAGCCCCAGCATTTT. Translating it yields CASSPPPLRNSNQPQHF.

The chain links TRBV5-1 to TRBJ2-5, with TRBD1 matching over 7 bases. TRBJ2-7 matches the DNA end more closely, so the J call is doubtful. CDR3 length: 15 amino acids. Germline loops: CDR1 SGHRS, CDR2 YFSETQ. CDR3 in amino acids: CASSLEGTVPYEQYF. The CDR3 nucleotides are TGCGCCAGCAGCTTGGAAGGGACAGTTCCCTACGAGCAGTACTTC.

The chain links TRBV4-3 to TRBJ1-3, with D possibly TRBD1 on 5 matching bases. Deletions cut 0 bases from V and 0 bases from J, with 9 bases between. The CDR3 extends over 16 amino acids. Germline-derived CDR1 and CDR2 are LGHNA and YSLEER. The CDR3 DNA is TGCGCCAGCAGCCAAGATGGACATGCCTCTGGAAACACCATATATTTT. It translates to CASSQDGHASGNTIYF.

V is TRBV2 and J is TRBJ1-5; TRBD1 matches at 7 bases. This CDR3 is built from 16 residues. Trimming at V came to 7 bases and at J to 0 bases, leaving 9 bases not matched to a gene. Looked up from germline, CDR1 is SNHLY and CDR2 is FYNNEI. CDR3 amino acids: CASTQTTGNSNQPQHF. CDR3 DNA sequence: TGTGCCAGCACCCAGACGACAGGGAATAGCAATCAGCCCCAGCATTTT.

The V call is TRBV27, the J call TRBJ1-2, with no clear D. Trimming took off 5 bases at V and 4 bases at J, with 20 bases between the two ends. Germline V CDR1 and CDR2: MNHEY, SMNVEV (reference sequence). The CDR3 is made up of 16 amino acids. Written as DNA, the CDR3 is TGTGCCAGCAGTAATCCACCGACGGGAGGCCTCTATGGCTACACCTTC. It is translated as CASSNPPTGGLYGYTF.

CDR3 DNA: TGCAGCGTTGAAGATGGAGGGGCCGAGCAGTACTTC. Its protein product is CSVEDGGAEQYF. The rearrangement uses TRBV29-1 and TRBJ2-7; a weak D match, TRBD2 (6 bases). In germline, CDR1 is SQVTM, CDR2 ANQGSEA. The CDR3 spans 12 residues. Trimming took 0 bases from V and 6 from J, leaving 9 bases between them.

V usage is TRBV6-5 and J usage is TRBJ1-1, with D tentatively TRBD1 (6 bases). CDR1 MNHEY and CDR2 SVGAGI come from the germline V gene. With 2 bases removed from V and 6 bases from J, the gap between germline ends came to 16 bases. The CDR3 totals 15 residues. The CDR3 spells CASSYLEQGQAEAFF. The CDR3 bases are TGTGCCAGCAGTTACCTCGAACAGGGTCAGGCTGAAGCTTTCTTT.

The CDR3 sequence is CASSLDGTAQFF. CDR3 bases: TGTGCCAGCAGCTTAGATGGGACAGCTCAGTTCTTC. V is TRBV7-7 and J is TRBJ2-1; 7 nucleotides align to TRBD1. CDR3 length: 12 residues. V was pared by 1 base and J by 13 bases, with 4 bases of the junction left unmatched. Germline CDR1 is SSHAT and CDR2 is FNYEAQ (reference sequence).

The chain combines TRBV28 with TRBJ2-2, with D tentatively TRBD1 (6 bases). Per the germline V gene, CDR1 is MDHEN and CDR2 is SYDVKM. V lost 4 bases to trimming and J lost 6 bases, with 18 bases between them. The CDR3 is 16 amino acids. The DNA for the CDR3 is TGTGCCAGCAGTTCTCAGGGACAAGGGGTCCCCGGGGAGCTGTTTTTT. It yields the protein CASSSQGQGVPGELFF.

CDR3 sequence reads: CASSQEPGTSGVTYEQYF. The CDR3 region has the DNA TGTGCCAGCAGCCAAGAACCCGGGACTAGCGGAGTTACCTACGAGCAGTACTTC. This chain uses TRBV4-2 with TRBJ2-7; TRBD2 agrees at 11 bases. The CDR3 is made up of 18 amino acids. V shed 0 bases and J 2 bases; nucleotides not matched to a gene: 9. CDR1 is LGHNA, CDR2 YNFKEQ, per germline.

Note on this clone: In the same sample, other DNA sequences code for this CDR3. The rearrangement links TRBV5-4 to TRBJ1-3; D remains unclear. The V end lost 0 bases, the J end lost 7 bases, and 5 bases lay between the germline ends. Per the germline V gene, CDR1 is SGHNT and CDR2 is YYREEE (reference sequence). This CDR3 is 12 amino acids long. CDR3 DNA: TGTGCCAGCAGCTTGGCGGGGAACACCATATATTTT. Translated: CASSLAGNTIYF.